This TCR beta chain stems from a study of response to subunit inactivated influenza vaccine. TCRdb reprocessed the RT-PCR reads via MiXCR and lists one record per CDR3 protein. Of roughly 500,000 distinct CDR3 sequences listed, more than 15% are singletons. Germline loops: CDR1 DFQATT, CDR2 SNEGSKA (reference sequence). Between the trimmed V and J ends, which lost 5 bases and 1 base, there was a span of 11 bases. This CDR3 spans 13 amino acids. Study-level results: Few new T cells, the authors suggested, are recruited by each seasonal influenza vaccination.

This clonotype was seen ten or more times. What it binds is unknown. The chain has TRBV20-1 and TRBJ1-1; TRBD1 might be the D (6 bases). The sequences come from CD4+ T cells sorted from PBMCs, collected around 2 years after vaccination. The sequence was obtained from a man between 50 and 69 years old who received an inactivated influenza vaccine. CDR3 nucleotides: TGCAGTGCTCCTAGGGACACGAACACTGAAGCTTTCTTT. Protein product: CSAPRDTNTEAFF.